This TCR beta chain was captured in a study of T-cell memory formation after mild COVID-19. Whole-study results and caveats: CD4+ contracting clones were found mainly in CM and EM, and CD8+ ones in EMRA. Later expanders leaned toward CD4+, whereas clones contracting from day 15 to 85 were balanced CD4/CD8. Cross-reactive memory appears to have joined, as suggested by some responding clones showing up in pre-infection memory.

With 5 bases clipped from V and 2 bases from J, the junction kept 7 bases outside the gene matches. The germline V gene encodes CDR1 DFQATT and CDR2 SNEGSKA (reference sequence). The CDR3 is 15 residues long. TCR alpha and TCR beta cDNA libraries with sample barcodes and UMIs came from 5'RACE using constant-segment primers. TCRdb ran MiXCR on the 5' RACE reads and lists one entry per CDR3 protein. The table shows around 250,000 distinct CDR3 sequences, with roughly 16% occurring only once. This clonotype was seen more than once but under ten times. Its specificity is unknown. The sample was PBMCs or a T cell subset sorted from them (not recorded which). The TCR sequence derives from a man between 18 and 35 years old who had mild COVID-19 (a few samples of this study predate the infection). Cell type and time point are not known. The chain employs TRBV20-1 and TRBJ2-1; TRBD2 matches 9 bases. For the CDR3, the DNA is TGCAGTGCTCGACGACTAGCGGTTCCCTACAATGAGCAGTTCTTC. Translation gives CSARRLAVPYNEQFF.